These 10 T cell receptor beta chains were all obtained from the same sample, sequenced in a study of blood T cells in healthy people across ages. Alongside a J-beta primer mix, a sample-barcoded 5' primer served in a second PCR lasting about 7 to 12 cycles. TCRdb reprocessed the 5' RACE reads via MiXCR and lists one record per CDR3 protein. The sample contains 1.5 million to 2 million distinct CDR3 sequences, under 30% of which appear only once. The sample taken for sequencing was blood. The origin of the receptors is a woman aged 30 to 39 in good health.

The chain has TRBV7-9 and TRBJ2-7; 10 bases match TRBD1. CDR3 size: 15 residues. With V trimmed by 5 bases and J by 4 bases, 8 bases remained unmatched. The germline V gene encodes CDR1 SEHNR and CDR2 FQNEAQ (reference sequence). The CDR3 here is CASSKGGQGRYEQYF. CDR3 in DNA: TGTGCCAGCAGCAAGGGGGGACAGGGGAGATACGAGCAGTACTTC.

The genes are TRBV6-2 or TRBV6-3 and TRBJ2-7; a possible D gene is TRBD1 (7 bases). CDR1 is MNHEY, CDR2 SVGEGT, per germline. V shed 4 bases and J shed 3 bases, with 16 bases lying between them. CDR3 length: 15 residues. This CDR3 reads CASSSGRRGDYEQYF. The CDR3 coding sequence is TGTGCCAGCAGTTCGGGACGCAGGGGGGACTACGAGCAGTACTTC.

The table lists this clonotype with a few counts. The rearrangement uses TRBV12-3 or TRBV12-4 and TRBJ2-1; 10 bases line up with TRBD2. The CDR3 contains 16 residues. J gave up 6 bases and V 8 bases, and 13 bases lay outside the gene matches. In DNA, the CDR3 is TGTGCCAGCGCCCCCCCCGGACTAGCGGACATCAATGAGCAGTTCTTC. The encoded protein is CASAPPGLADINEQFF.

This clonotype came up a few times. The V and J genes are TRBV11-1 and TRBJ1-1; 10 bases agree with TRBD1. CDR1 and CDR2 (germline): SGHAT, FQDESV (reference sequence). The junction had 6 bases not matched to a gene; V was cut back by 4 bases and J by 4 bases. The CDR3 spans 15 residues. CDR3 nucleotide sequence: TGTGCCAGCAGCTCTCGAGGGGACAGGGGCACTGAAGCTTTCTTT. This gives the protein CASSSRGDRGTEAFF.

This clonotype was seen at least ten times. The V and J genes are TRBV14 and TRBJ2-7; no reliable D call. Germline lookup yields CDR1 SGHDN and CDR2 FVKESK. Trimming pared 2 bases from V and 3 bases from J, leaving 11 bases between. The CDR3 is made up of 14 amino acids. CDR3 bases: TGTGCCAGCAGCCAATTTTCCGGCGGCTACGAGCAGTACTTC. Translated: CASSQFSGGYEQYF.

This chain joins TRBV6-6 and TRBJ1-2; 7 bases are a match to TRBD1. V shed 6 bases and J 7 bases; nucleotides not matched to a gene: 8. This CDR3 region has 13 residues. Looked up from germline, CDR1 is MNHNY and CDR2 is SVGAGI (reference sequence). Here the CDR3 DNA reads TGTGCCAGCAGACGAGACAGGGAGACTGGCTACACCTTC. Translation: CASRRDRETGYTF.

Only a few counts were recorded for this clonotype. This chain uses TRBV11-2 with TRBJ2-1; 8 bases are shared with TRBD2. Trimming took 1 base from V and 8 from J; bases not matched to a gene: 10. Germline-derived CDR1 and CDR2 are SGHAT and FQNNGV. The CDR3 totals 16 residues. The CDR3 is CASSLARRGDGDEQFF. The CDR3 DNA reads TGTGCCAGCAGCTTAGCGAGGCGGGGGGACGGCGATGAGCAGTTCTTC.

This clonotype was seen a few times. V is TRBV12-3 or TRBV12-4 and J is TRBJ1-4, with 7 bases identical to TRBD1. The CDR3 has 14 residues. Trimming removed 7 bases from V and 3 bases from J; junction bases left unmatched: 5. The CDR3 protein is CASNKGGPNEKLFF. DNA of the CDR3: TGTGCCAGCAATAAAGGGGGCCCTAATGAAAAACTGTTTTTT.

This chain uses TRBV10-3 with TRBJ1-5; 7 bases fit TRBD1. The trim removed 2 bases at V and 0 bases at J, leaving 4 bases unmatched. The CDR3 is made up of 16 amino acids. Germline V gene data show CDR1 as ENHRY and CDR2 as SYGVKD. Here the CDR3 DNA reads TGTGCCATCAGTGAGGCTGACAGGGATAGCAATCAGCCCCAGCATTTT. Its protein is CAISEADRDSNQPQHF.

This clonotype was recorded many times. The germline gene is not matched at one end of the junction; a read error may be the cause. Here the CDR3 DNA reads TGCGCCAGCAGCCCGGGGACAGAAGAGACCCAGTACTTC. It specifies CASSPGTEETQYF. The chain combines TRBV18 with TRBJ2-5, with TRBD1 matching 7 bases. CDR1 KGHSH and CDR2 LQKENI come from the germline V gene. CDR3 length: 13 residues.